This entry describes one TCR beta chain. TCRdb's copy holds only in-frame clones and misses some; the assay was immunoSEQ multiplex PCR. In the table there are 210,000 or so clones, over 75% of which are singletons. This entry belongs to a study of blood T cell repertoires in COVID-19. Germline assignment: CDR1 MDHEN and CDR2 SYDVKM. Trimming took 9 bases from V and 2 from J, leaving 11 bases between them. The CDR3 has 14 residues. This sequence originates from a man aged 50-60 years who had recovered from COVID-19. The chain recombines TRBV28 with TRBJ2-6; D gene uncertain. The sequencing sample was made of peripheral blood. The CDR3 coding sequence is TGTGCCAGTACTAACCCCACTGGGGCCAACGTCCTGACTTTC. This translates into CASTNPTGANVLTF.